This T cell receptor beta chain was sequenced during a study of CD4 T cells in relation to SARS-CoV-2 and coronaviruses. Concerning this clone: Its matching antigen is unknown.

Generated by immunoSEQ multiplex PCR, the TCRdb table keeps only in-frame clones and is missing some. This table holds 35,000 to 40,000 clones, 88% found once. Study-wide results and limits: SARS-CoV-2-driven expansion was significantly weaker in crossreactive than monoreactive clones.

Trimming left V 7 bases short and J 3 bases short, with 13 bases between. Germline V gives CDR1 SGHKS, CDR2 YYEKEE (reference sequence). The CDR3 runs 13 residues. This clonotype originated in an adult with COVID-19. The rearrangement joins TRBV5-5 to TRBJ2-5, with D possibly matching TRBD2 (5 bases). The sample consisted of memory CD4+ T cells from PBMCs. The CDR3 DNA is TGTGCCAGCCATAGAGGGCTCGAAGAGACCCAGTACTTC. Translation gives CASHRGLEETQYF.